The 10 T cell receptor beta chains listed next were all sequenced from one sample in a study of T cell repertoires in cytomegalovirus infection. The antigens of these receptors remain unknown. TCRdb ran MiXCR on the reads and lists one entry per CDR3 protein. The table lists about 83,000 distinct CDR3 sequences, approximately 24% of them singletons. The sample in question was CD8+ T cells from cultured PBMCs, obtained from culture after CMV antigen stimulation. These receptors all stem from a human donor in good health (CMV status not recorded). Some clones in this sample may be carry-over from other donors' samples.

V usage is TRBV19 and J usage is TRBJ1-1; D is undetermined. The CDR3 has 14 residues. Germline V gene data show CDR1 as LNHDA and CDR2 as SQIVND (reference sequence). V was cut by 1 base and J by 7 bases, with 13 bases left in between. CDR3 amino acids: CASSIAPGSNEAFF. Here the CDR3 DNA reads TGTGCCAGTAGTATAGCCCCGGGGTCGAATGAAGCTTTCTTT.

This chain connects TRBV15 to TRBJ2-1; D tentatively reads TRBD1 or TRBD2 (5 bases each). The V end lost 8 bases, the J end lost 12 bases, and 14 bases lay between the germline ends. CDR3 length: 11 amino acids. Germline V gene data show CDR1 as LNHNV and CDR2 as YYDKDF (reference sequence). CDR3 loop: CATGSRGPQFF. The CDR3 bases are TGTGCCACCGGTTCGAGGGGCCCGCAGTTCTTC.

The chain employs TRBV6-2 or TRBV6-3 and TRBJ2-1; the D call may be TRBD1 or TRBD2 (5 bases each). The CDR3 has 11 amino acids. Trimming removed 10 bases at V and 4 bases at J, with 8 bases between. Germline-derived CDR1 and CDR2 are MNHEY and SVGEGT. The CDR3 here is CAIGTYNEQFF. The CDR3 DNA follows: TGTGCCATCGGGACGTACAATGAGCAGTTCTTC.

This clonotype was counted a few times. The junction departs from germline at one end; a sequencing error may be responsible. This chain uses TRBV4-2 with TRBJ2-3; D not certain. CDR1 LGHNA and CDR2 YNFKEQ come from the germline V gene. The CDR3 is 16 residues long. CDR3 sequence: CASSQSLTASTDTQYF. DNA for the CDR3: TGCGCCAGCAGCCAATCCTTGACCGCTAGCACAGATACGCAGTATTTT.

This clonotype was detected many times. The chain is built from TRBV4-1 and TRBJ1-1, with a tentative D call TRBD1 (6 bases). V was pared by 0 bases and J by 4 bases, with 18 bases between. Germline V gene sequence: CDR1 MGHRA, CDR2 YSYEKL. The CDR3 has 17 residues. The CDR3 bases are TGCGCCAGCAGCCAAGATGCGGGGGCCGGGGCGGGCACTGAAGCTTTCTTT. This gives the protein CASSQDAGAGAGTEAFF.

This clonotype was observed at least ten times. J is TRBJ2-3 and V is TRBV7-8, with D tentatively TRBD1 or TRBD2 (6 bases each). Trimming removed 0 bases from V and 4 bases from J, with 14 bases in between. The CDR3 loop spans 16 amino acids. Per germline, CDR1 SGHVS and CDR2 FQNEAQ. The CDR3 is CASSLAWGARADTQYF. The CDR3 bases are TGTGCCAGCAGCTTAGCTTGGGGGGCGCGTGCAGATACGCAGTATTTT.

This clonotype was seen more than once but under ten times. The chain carries TRBV11-2 and TRBJ1-1; 7 nucleotides align to TRBD1. Germline V gene lookup returns CDR1 SGHAT and CDR2 FQNNGV. Trimming at V came to 4 bases and at J to 8 bases, leaving 7 bases not matched to a gene. This CDR3 has 13 amino acids. CDR3 residues: CASSSGQLTEAFF. CDR3 DNA: TGTGCCAGCAGCTCGGGACAGCTAACCGAAGCTTTCTTT.

This clonotype was picked up many times. This chain uses TRBV30 with TRBJ1-5, with a tentative D call TRBD1 (5 bases). V shed 2 bases and J shed 6 bases, with 11 bases lying between them. Germline lookup yields CDR1 GTSNPN and CDR2 SVGIG (reference sequence). The CDR3 sequence is 13 residues long. CDR3 DNA sequence: TGTGCCTGGAGTCCGGGACCCGGTCAGCCCCAGCATTTT. This encodes CAWSPGPGQPQHF.

This clonotype was seen a few times. This chain links TRBV19 with TRBJ1-5; no clear D gene. Trimming pared 3 bases from V and 4 bases from J, leaving 13 bases between. The CDR3 runs 15 residues. Germline CDR1 is LNHDA and CDR2 is SQIVND (reference sequence). In nucleotides, the CDR3 is TGTGCCAGTAGTATTAACGTTGGGAGGAATCAGCCCCAGCATTTT. It yields the protein CASSINVGRNQPQHF.

The V and J genes are TRBV27 and TRBJ1-2; TRBD1 matches 8 bases. There are 14 residues in the CDR3. Germline values: CDR1 MNHEY, CDR2 SMNVEV (reference sequence). The trim removed 5 bases at V and 4 bases at J, leaving 6 bases unmatched. CDR3 in DNA: TGTGCCAGCAGTCCAGGGGGCCGGCTCTATGGCTACACCTTC. Translated: CASSPGGRLYGYTF.